This TCR beta chain comes out of a study of graft-versus-host responses after intestinal transplantation. Background on the study: Recipients had transplants, and these were multivisceral, liver-intestinal, or isolated intestinal. Uniformly, recipients were administered anti-thymocyte globulin induction with subsequent tacrolimus and steroids for approximately three years. General study results and limits: Ileal or blood samples showed some GvH clones first, and such clones were also found in recipient marrow.

Germline V gives CDR1 SGHRS, CDR2 YFSETQ. Trimming cost V 0 bases and J 0 bases, with 7 bases left between them. The CDR3 spans 14 residues. The assay was immunoSEQ multiplex PCR, and TCRdb's table has in-frame clones only and misses some. The sample lists 85,000 to 90,000 clones, 75% to 95% seen once, with about 0.34% in the top ten. In regard to this clone: Its antigen is still unknown.

This sequence joins TRBV5-1 and TRBJ2-7; D remains ambiguous. The TCR sequence derives from a human donor who was the organ donor for an intestinal transplant. Material: unstimulated CD4+ T cells sorted from spleen or lymph node cells, obtained before transplant. CDR3 residues: CASSLVADSYEQYF. In nucleotides, the CDR3 is TGCGCCAGCAGCTTGGTGGCCGACTCCTACGAGCAGTACTTC.